The sequence of this TCR beta chain was determined in a study of human T cells and chemical hapten exposure. In the original processing: Between about 23,224 and 750,000 TCRs appeared in each sample, and the median stood at 95,638. Using its own MiXCR run on the RACE reads, TCRdb lists one record per CDR3 protein. What appears here as the V and J calls and clone size reflects TCRdb's work, not the paper's. Altogether under 200,000 distinct CDR3 sequences are present, about 14% being singletons, with the ten largest covering about 1.7%. This CDR3 has 12 amino acids. Germline V gives CDR1 SGHDT, CDR2 YYEEEE. The V gene lost 1 base and the J gene lost 11 bases, with 11 bases spanning the gap. The table lists this clonotype with many counts. Stated time point: patch test 1, 2 weeks after DPC sensitization. The sample's treatment: therapeutic diphenylcyclopropenone sensitization with weekly scalp DPC. Extraction yielded total RNA from whole blood (unfractionated).

The source of this sequence is a woman under 40 with alopecia areata. Some clones in this sample may be carry-over from other donors' samples. The sample was whole blood, taken in connection with sensitization to the hapten diphenylcyclopropenone (DPC). This chain connects TRBV5-6 to TRBJ2-3; D is unclear. The CDR3 region has the DNA TGTGCCAGCAGCTTGTCCGCCGGATGGCAGTATTTT. Amino acids: CASSLSAGWQYF.